Listed here are 9 T cell receptor beta chains from one sample, sequenced in a study of T cell responses to AZD1222 COVID-19 vaccine. Some clones are missing from TCRdb's copy, which holds only in-frame ones; the method was immunoSEQ multiplex PCR. The sample carries roughly 110,000 clones, around 88% recorded once. The specimen was peripheral blood, collected 28 days after the second AZD1222 dose. The receptors shown here come from an adult who received the AZD1222 COVID-19 vaccine.

The rearrangement joins TRBV27 to TRBJ1-6, with TRBD1 matching over 7 bases. With V trimmed by 7 bases and J by 6 bases, 6 bases remained unmatched. Germline V gene data show CDR1 as MNHEY and CDR2 as SMNVEV (reference sequence). This CDR3 spans 14 amino acids. CDR3 DNA sequence: TGTGCCAGCACGTGGAGGGACAGTAATTCACCCCTCCACTTT. Amino acid sequence: CASTWRDSNSPLHF.

This chain joins TRBV5-1 and TRBJ1-2; D unclear. This CDR3 spans 12 amino acids. CDR1 is SGHRS, CDR2 YFSETQ, per germline. Trimming stripped 0 bases from V and 8 bases from J, with 8 bases between. The CDR3 here is CASSLDREGYTF. CDR3 bases: TGCGCCAGCAGCTTGGATCGCGAGGGCTACACCTTC.

V is TRBV7-9 and J is TRBJ2-7; D perhaps matches TRBD2 (6 bases). Germline V lookup: CDR1 SEHNR, CDR2 FQNEAQ (reference sequence). The CDR3 has 15 amino acids. V lost 1 base to trimming and J lost 4 bases, with 14 bases between them. This chain's CDR3 is CASSLGDARGYEQYF. The CDR3 DNA reads as TGTGCCAGCAGCTTAGGGGACGCCCGGGGGTACGAGCAGTACTTC.

CDR3 in DNA: TGTGCCAGCAGCACCGGACACTCGAACACTGAAGCTTTCTTT. Protein sequence: CASSTGHSNTEAFF. The chain is built from TRBV7-8 and TRBJ1-1; D is perhaps TRBD1 (5 bases). Germline CDR1 and CDR2: SGHVS and FQNEAQ. CDR3 size: 14 residues. Trimming removed 5 bases at V and 1 base at J, with 11 bases between.

The chain links TRBV19 to TRBJ1-1; D call uncertain. CDR3 length: 14 residues. The ends were cut back, 1 base at V and 7 bases at J, with 13 bases in the middle. Germline V gives CDR1 LNHDA, CDR2 SQIVND (reference sequence). The CDR3 nucleotides read TGTGCCAGTAGTATAGGAGGAGGGATGGGTGAAGCTTTCTTT. This sequence encodes CASSIGGGMGEAFF.

The V gene is TRBV7-2, the J gene TRBJ2-5; D possibly corresponds to TRBD2 (6 bases). CDR1 SGHTA and CDR2 FQGNSA come from the germline V gene. V lost 5 bases, J lost 0 bases, and 10 bases lay in between. The CDR3 has 14 residues. The CDR3 DNA reads as TGTGCCAGCAGCCGTGGACTACACCAAGAGACCCAGTACTTC. Protein: CASSRGLHQETQYF.

The V call is TRBV9, the J call TRBJ1-2, with a weak D call TRBD1 (6 bases). CDR3 length: 14 amino acids. Germline loops: CDR1 SGDLS, CDR2 YYNGEE. Between the trimmed V and J ends, which lost 4 bases and 7 bases, there was a span of 17 bases. The CDR3 protein is CASSPLGGHFGYTF. CDR3 coding DNA: TGTGCCAGCAGCCCCTTGGGGGGGCACTTTGGCTACACCTTC.

The J gene is TRBJ2-7, the V gene TRBV12-3 or TRBV12-4, with no clear D. Trimming left V 5 bases short and J 6 bases short, with 8 bases between. This CDR3 is 11 amino acids long. CDR3 nucleotide sequence: TGTGCCAGCAGTCTCGCCCTCGAGCAGTACTTC. Amino acid sequence: CASSLALEQYF.

V and J are TRBV5-4 and TRBJ2-3; 12 bases fit TRBD2. Trimming took 5 bases from V and 2 from J; bases not matched to a gene: 3. Germline V gene lookup returns CDR1 SGHNT and CDR2 YYREEE (reference sequence). The CDR3 totals 15 residues. CDR3 sequence reads: CASRTSGGTTDTQYF. DNA for the CDR3: TGTGCCAGCAGGACTAGCGGGGGAACCACAGATACGCAGTATTTT.